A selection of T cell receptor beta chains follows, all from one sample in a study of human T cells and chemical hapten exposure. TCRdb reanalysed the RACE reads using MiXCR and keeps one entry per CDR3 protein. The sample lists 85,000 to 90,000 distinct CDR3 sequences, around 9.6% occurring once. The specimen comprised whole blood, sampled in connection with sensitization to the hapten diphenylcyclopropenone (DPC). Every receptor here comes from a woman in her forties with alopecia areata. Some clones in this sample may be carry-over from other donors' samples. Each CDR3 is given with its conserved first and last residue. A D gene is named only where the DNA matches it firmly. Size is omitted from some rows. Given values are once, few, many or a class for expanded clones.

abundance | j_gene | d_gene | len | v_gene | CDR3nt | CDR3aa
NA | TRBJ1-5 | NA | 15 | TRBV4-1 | TGCGCCAGCAGTGTCGTCGGGTATAGCAATCAGCCCCAGCATTTT | CASSVVGYSNQPQHF
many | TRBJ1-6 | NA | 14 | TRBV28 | TGTGCCAGCAGTTCACCCAGGGTCGGTTCACCCCTCCACTTT | CASSSPRVGSPLHF
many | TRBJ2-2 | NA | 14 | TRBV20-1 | TGCAGTGCTTTCAGCGGATTAGTCACCGGGGAGCTGTTTTTT | CSAFSGLVTGELFF
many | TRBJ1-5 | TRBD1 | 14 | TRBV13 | TGTGCCAGCAGCGGACAGGCCCTCAATCAGCCCCAGCATTTT | CASSGQALNQPQHF
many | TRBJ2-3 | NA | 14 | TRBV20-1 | TGCAGTGCTAGTCAGGAGATCTACACAGATACGCAGTATTTT | CSASQEIYTDTQYF
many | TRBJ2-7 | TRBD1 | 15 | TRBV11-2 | TGTGCCAGCAGCTTAAGTGGGACAGGGGCGGGCGAGCAGTACTTC | CASSLSGTGAGEQYF
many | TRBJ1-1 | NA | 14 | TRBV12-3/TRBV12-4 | TGTGCCAGCAGTCTACCGGGGGGGGGCGCTGAAGCTTTCTTT | CASSLPGGGAEAFF
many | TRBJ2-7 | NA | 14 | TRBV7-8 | TGTGCCAGCAGCCTGGGACCAGGGCAAGGTGTGCAGTACTTC | CASSLGPGQGVQYF
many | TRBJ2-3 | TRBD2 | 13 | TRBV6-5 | TGTGCCAGCCGGGGCGGGGGGACAGATACGCAGTATTTT | CASRGGGTDTQYF
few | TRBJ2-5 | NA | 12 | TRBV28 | TGTGCCAGCAGTACATATAAAGAGACCCAGTACTTC | CASSTYKETQYF
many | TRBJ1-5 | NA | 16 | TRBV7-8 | TGTGCCAGCAGCCTCCGGGACGTCACTAGCAATCAGCCCCAGCATTTT | CASSLRDVTSNQPQHF
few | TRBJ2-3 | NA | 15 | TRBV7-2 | TGTGCCAGCAGAAACAGGGTACGAAGCACAGATACGCAGTATTTT | CASRNRVRSTDTQYF
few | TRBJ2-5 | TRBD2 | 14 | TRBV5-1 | TGCGCCAGCATGGGACTAGCGGGAGAAGAGACCCAGTACTTC | CASMGLAGEETQYF
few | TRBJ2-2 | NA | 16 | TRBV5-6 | TGTGCCAGCAGCTTGGGAAGACAGAATTGGGCCGGGGAGCTGTTTTTT | CASSLGRQNWAGELFF
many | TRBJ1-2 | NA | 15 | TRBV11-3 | TGTGCCAGCAGCTTATCACAGTCGACTTTCTATGGCTACACCTTC | CASSLSQSTFYGYTF
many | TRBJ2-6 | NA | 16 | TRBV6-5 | TGTGCCAGCAGTTATGGGCGGGGCAACGGGGCCAACGTCCTGACTTTC | CASSYGRGNGANVLTF
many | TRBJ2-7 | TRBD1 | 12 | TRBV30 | TGTGCCTGGGACCAGGGGGCGCATGAGCAGTACTTC | CAWDQGAHEQYF
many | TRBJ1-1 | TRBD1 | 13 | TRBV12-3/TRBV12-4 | TGTGCCAGCAGTCAACAGGGGATCCCTGAAGCTTTCTTT | CASSQQGIPEAFF
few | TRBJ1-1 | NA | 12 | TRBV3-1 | TGTGCCAGCCGGAGCCCGAACACTGAAGCTTTCTTT | CASRSPNTEAFF
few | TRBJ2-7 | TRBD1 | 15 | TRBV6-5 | TGTGCCAGCAGTTATTCGGGACAGGGATCCTACGAGCAGTACTTC | CASSYSGQGSYEQYF
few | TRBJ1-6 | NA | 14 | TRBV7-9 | TGTGCCAGCAGCTTGACCGGGGTGGATTCACCCCTCCACTTT | CASSLTGVDSPLHF
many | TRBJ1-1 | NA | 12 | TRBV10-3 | TGTGCCATCAGCCCCGGGAACACTGAAGCTTTCTTT | CAISPGNTEAFF
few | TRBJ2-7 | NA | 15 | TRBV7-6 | TGTGCCAGCAGCTTAGGCGTGGGCCCCGGGGTCGAGCAGTACTTC | CASSLGVGPGVEQYF
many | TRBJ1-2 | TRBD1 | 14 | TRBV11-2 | TGTGCCAGCAGCCCGGACAGGACTCGACGAGGCTACACCTTC | CASSPDRTRRGYTF